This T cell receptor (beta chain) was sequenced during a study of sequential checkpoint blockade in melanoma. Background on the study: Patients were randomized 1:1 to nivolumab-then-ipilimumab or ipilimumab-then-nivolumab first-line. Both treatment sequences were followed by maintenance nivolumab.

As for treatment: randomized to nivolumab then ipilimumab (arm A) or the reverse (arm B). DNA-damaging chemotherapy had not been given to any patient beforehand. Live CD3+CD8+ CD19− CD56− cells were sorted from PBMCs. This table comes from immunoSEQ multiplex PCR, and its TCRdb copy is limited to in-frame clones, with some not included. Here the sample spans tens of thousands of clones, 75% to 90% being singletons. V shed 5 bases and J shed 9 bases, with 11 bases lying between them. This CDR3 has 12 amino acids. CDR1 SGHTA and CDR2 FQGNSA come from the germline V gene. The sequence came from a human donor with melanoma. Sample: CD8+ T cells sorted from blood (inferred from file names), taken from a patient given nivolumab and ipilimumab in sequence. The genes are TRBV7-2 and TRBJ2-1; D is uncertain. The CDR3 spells CASSHISSEQFF. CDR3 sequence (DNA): TGTGCCAGCAGCCACATCTCTTCTGAGCAGTTCTTC. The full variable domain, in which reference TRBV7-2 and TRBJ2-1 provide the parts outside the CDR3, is GAGVSQSPSNKVTEKGKDVELRCDPISGHTALYWYRQSLGQGLEFLIYFQGNSAPDKSGLPSDRFSAERTGGSVSTLTIQRTQQEDSAVYLCASSHISSEQFFGPGTRLTVL.